The clone carrying this T cell receptor (beta chain) was counted a few times. The antigen is not known. The data stem from a study of blood T cells in healthy people across ages. Total RNA extracted from each sample amounted to at least 6 micrograms. The CDR3 is 17 residues long. V was clipped by 6 bases and J by 7 bases; unmatched bases: 20. Germline V gives CDR1 SGDLS, CDR2 YYNGEE. Study findings and constraints: Donor CMV status, an unknown factor, possibly confounded changes in expanded clonotypes.

Combining a sample-barcoded 5' primer with a J-beta primer mix, a second PCR ran for about 7 to 12 cycles. TCRdb reprocessed the 5' RACE reads via MiXCR and lists one record per CDR3 protein. The sample carries around 1.7 million distinct CDR3 sequences, 28% recorded once. Sample: blood. The TCR comes from a woman in her thirties in good health. This chain links TRBV9 with TRBJ2-7; 9 bases align to TRBD2. This chain's CDR3 is CASNGGTSRSSIREQYF. The DNA for the CDR3 is TGTGCCAGCAACGGAGGGACTAGCAGGTCATCGATTCGGGAGCAGTACTTC.